This record looks at one TCR beta chain sequence and its context. The target antigen is unknown. Researchers prepared the TCRbeta library using unique molecular identifiers, the study reports. TCRdb redid the calling of the PCR reads with MiXCR, one entry per CDR3 protein. The repertoire holds 440,000 or so distinct CDR3 sequences, with approximately 41% as singletons. The sample originates from a study of T-cell reconstitution after alpha-beta-depleted transplantation in children. General observations from the study: Some patients owed their high day-60 TCRbeta diversity to surviving recipient T cells and thymic progenitors. T-cell numbers and diversity, one year after transplant, stemmed largely from T cells that were newly produced. Roughly two months post-transplant, alpha-beta T cells reportedly originated from several hundred graft clones that had expanded.

The receptor comes from a girl aged 2 to 9 with aplastic anemia, due to receive a stem cell transplant. This specimen was PBMCs, taken before TCRalphabeta/CD19-depleted stem cell transplant.

The CDR3 spells CASSARGMSYEQYF. CDR3 nucleotide sequence: TGTGCCAGCAGCGCCAGGGGGATGTCCTACGAGCAGTACTTC. V gene TRBV7-2 combines with J gene TRBJ2-7, with TRBD1 identical over 7 bases. The junction had 5 bases not matched to a gene; V was cut back by 5 bases and J by 1 base. Per the germline V gene, CDR1 is SGHTA and CDR2 is FQGNSA. This CDR3 region has 14 residues.